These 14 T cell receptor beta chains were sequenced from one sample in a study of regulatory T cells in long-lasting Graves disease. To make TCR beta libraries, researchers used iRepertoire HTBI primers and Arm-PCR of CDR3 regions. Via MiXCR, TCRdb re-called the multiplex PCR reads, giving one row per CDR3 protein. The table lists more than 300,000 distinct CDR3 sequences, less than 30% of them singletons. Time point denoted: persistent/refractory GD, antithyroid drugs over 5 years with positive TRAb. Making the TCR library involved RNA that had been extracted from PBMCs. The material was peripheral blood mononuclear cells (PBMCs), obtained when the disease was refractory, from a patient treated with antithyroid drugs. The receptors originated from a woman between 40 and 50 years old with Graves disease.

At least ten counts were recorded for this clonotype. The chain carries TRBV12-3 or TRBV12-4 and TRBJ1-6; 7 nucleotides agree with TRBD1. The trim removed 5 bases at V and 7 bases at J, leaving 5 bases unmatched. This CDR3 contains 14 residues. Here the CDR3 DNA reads TGTGCCAGCAGTGCACAGGGGATGAATTCACCCCTCCACTTT. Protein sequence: CASSAQGMNSPLHF.

The CDR3 DNA is TGTGCCAGCGGAGAAGGGGGACAGGGGGCTGGGGAGCAGTACTTC. As protein: CASGEGGQGAGEQYF. The genes are TRBV6-2 or TRBV6-3 and TRBJ2-7, with 12 bases fitting TRBD1. Germline V gene data show CDR1 as MNHEY and CDR2 as SVGEGT. The junction had 12 bases not matched to a gene; V was cut back by 8 bases and J by 7 bases. The CDR3 has 15 amino acids.

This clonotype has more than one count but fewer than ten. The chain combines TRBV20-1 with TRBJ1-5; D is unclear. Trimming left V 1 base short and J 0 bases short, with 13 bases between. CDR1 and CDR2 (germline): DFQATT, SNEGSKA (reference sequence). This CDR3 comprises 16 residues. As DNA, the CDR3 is TGCAGTGCTAGAGGACGGAAGCAGAATAGCAATCAGCCCCAGCATTTT. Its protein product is CSARGRKQNSNQPQHF.

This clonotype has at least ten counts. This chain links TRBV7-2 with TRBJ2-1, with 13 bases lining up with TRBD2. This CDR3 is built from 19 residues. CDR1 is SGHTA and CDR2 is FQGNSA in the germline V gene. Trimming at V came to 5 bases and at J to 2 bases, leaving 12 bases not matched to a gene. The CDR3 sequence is CASSMPGTSGTSPYNEQFF. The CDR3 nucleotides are TGTGCCAGCAGCATGCCCGGGACTAGCGGGACCTCACCCTACAATGAGCAGTTCTTC.

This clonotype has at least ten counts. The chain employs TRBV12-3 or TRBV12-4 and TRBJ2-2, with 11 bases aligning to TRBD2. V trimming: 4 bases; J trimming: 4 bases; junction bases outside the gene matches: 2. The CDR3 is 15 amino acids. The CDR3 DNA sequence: TGTGCCAGCAGTTCTAGCGGGAGGCCCACCGGGGAGCTGTTTTTT. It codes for CASSSSGRPTGELFF.

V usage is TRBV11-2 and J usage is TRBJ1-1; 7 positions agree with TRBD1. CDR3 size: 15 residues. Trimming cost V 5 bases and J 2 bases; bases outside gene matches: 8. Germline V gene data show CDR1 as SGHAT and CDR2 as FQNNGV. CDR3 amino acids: CASSPDTGVNTEAFF. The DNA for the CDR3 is TGTGCCAGCAGCCCAGACACAGGGGTAAACACTGAAGCTTTCTTT.

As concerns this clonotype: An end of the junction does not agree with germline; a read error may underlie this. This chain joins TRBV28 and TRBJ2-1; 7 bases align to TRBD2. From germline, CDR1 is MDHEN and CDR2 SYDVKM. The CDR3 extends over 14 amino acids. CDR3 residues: CASSTLTSIYEQLF. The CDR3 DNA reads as TGTGCCAGCAGTACCCTGACTAGCATCTATGAGCAGCTCTTC.

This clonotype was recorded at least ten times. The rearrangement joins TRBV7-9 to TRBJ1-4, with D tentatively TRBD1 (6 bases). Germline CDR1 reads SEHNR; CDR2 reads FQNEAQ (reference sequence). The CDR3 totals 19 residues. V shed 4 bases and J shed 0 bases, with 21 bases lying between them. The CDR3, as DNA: TGTGCCAGCAGCTCTGCGCGTGGGGCAGGGGCGACAACTAATGAAAAACTGTTTTTT. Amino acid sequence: CASSSARGAGATTNEKLFF.

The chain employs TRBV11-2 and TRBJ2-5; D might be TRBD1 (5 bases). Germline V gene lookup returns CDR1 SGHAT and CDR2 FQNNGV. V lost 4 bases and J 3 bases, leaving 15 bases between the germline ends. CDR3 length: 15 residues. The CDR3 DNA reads TGTGCCAGCAGCTCCCTACAGGAGTGGGAAGAGACCCAGTACTTC. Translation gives CASSSLQEWEETQYF.

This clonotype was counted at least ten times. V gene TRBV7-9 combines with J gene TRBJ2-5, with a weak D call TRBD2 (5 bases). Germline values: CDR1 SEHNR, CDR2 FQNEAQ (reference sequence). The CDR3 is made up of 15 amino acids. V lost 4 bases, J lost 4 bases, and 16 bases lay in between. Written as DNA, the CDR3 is TGTGCCAGCAGCTACCCCCCACGGGATGCAGAGACCCAGTACTTC. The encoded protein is CASSYPPRDAETQYF.

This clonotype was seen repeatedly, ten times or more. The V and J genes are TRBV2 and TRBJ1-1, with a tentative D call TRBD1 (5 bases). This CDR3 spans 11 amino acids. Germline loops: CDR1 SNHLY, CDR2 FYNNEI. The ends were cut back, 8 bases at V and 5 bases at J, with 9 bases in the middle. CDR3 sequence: CASGTLTEAFF. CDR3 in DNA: TGTGCCAGCGGGACTTTGACTGAAGCTTTCTTT.

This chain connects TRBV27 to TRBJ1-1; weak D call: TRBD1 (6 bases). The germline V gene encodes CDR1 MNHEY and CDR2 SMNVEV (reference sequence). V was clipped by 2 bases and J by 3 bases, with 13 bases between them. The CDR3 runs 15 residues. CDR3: CASSLVAGGYTEAFF. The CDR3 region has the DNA TGTGCCAGCAGTTTAGTGGCTGGGGGCTACACTGAAGCTTTCTTT.

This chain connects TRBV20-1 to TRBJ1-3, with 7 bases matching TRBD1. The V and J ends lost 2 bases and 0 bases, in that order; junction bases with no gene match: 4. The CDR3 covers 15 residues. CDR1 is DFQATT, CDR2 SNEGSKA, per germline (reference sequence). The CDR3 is CSARSQGFSGNTIYF. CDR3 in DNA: TGCAGTGCTAGATCACAGGGGTTCTCTGGAAACACCATATATTTT.

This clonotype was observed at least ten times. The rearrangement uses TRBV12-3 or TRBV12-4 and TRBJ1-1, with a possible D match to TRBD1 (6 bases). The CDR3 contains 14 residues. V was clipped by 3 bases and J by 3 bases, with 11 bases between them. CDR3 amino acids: CASSFRGVDTEAFF. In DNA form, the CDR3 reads TGTGCCAGCAGTTTTAGGGGGGTGGACACTGAAGCTTTCTTT.